The clone carrying this T cell receptor beta chain has a handful of counts. The target antigen is unknown. A sample-barcoded 5' primer and a J-beta primer mix were used in a second PCR of roughly 6 to 11 cycles. TCRdb reanalysed the 5' RACE reads using MiXCR and keeps one entry per CDR3 protein. The repertoire holds hundreds of thousands of distinct CDR3 sequences, 48% seen once, with under 15% in the top ten. Donor samples were obtained from healthy Caucasian individuals from Russia, aged about 6 to 90. This entry is derived from a study of blood T cells in healthy people across ages. Across the whole study: Template-switching capture recovered about one barcoded beta molecule per two T cells.

Germline CDR1 MNHEY, CDR2 SMNVEV (reference sequence). Trimming pared 4 bases from V and 3 bases from J, leaving 10 bases between. The CDR3 is 13 residues long. Broader study findings: Shifts in expanded clonotypes may have been confounded by donor CMV status, which was unknown.

The receptor comes from a man aged 25 to 40 in good health. This rearrangement joins TRBV27 to TRBJ2-7, with D unclear. Sequenced material: blood. CDR3 coding DNA: TGTGCCAGCAGTTCCAGGCGGCACTACGAGCAGTACTTC. Its translation: CASSSRRHYEQYF.